This T cell receptor beta chain was sequenced during a study of T-cell reconstitution after alpha-beta-depleted transplantation in children. For TCRbeta, the library was prepared with unique molecular identifiers. TCRdb re-called the PCR reads with MiXCR, one entry per CDR3 protein. The sample lists around 340,000 distinct CDR3 sequences, more than 10% seen once, with 3.5% to 4.5% in the top ten. The CDR3 runs 14 residues. Germline CDR1 and CDR2: MNHEY and SMNVEV (reference sequence). Trimming cost V 2 bases and J 5 bases, with 12 bases left between them. This sample comprised PBMCs, obtained from the stem cell graft. The chain is built from TRBV27 and TRBJ1-1; unclear D gene. The clonotype was recovered from a human donor who donated a stem cell graft to a child with Fanconi anemia. This chain's CDR3 is CASSLNGGGTEAFF. CDR3 in DNA: TGTGCCAGCAGTTTAAACGGAGGAGGAACTGAAGCTTTCTTT.